Listed here is a single TCR beta chain. Its cognate antigen is unknown. Sequencing was performed with immunoSEQ multiplex PCR; in TCRdb, only in-frame clones are kept and a portion is missing. The repertoire has 150,000 to 250,000 clones, approximately 82% of them found once; the top ten carry 10% to 15%. The data were obtained in a study of cytomegalovirus exposure and HLA in healthy donors. Across the whole study: The 90 to 150 validation repertoires matched the roughly 700 first-cohort repertoires in platform, a later analysis reported.

Germline V gene sequence: CDR1 SGHNT, CDR2 YYREEE (reference sequence). The CDR3 runs to 14 residues. The ends were cut back, 5 bases at V and 3 bases at J, with 14 bases in the middle. Study-level findings and limits: Rarity characterized most TCR sequences, yet some public TCRs appeared in many donors. Both high specificity and high sensitivity reportedly marked the classifier's diagnosis of cytomegalovirus status.

This sequence was found in a woman aged 25-40 years in good health and CMV-seropositive. V is TRBV5-4 and J is TRBJ1-1; a weak D match, TRBD1 (6 bases). Sequencing was carried out using PBMCs. The CDR3 sequence: CASRSTGRDTEAFF. CDR3 coding DNA: TGTGCCAGCAGGAGTACAGGGAGGGACACTGAAGCTTTCTTT.